At least ten counts were recorded for the clone carrying this T cell receptor beta chain. No antigen is known for it. Germline loops: CDR1 DFQATT, CDR2 SNEGSKA (reference sequence). The CDR3 is 15 residues long. V was cut by 4 bases and J by 1 base, with 16 bases left in between. This specimen belongs to a study of T cells in Graves' hyperthyroidism and ophthalmopathy. Overall study findings and caveats: In the blood, most expanded thyroid clonotypes above 0.001 appeared as well. The model foresaw ophthalmopathy a median roughly 6.6 months prior to onset. Stable hyperthyroidism was separated from ophthalmopathy by a model based on 13 V-J features.

Template material for amplifying TCR beta CDR3 regions consisted of RNA transcripts. With the HTBI primer set, the TCR CDR3 went through a first round of RT-PCR. A single record per CDR3 protein comes from TCRdb applying MiXCR to the multiplex PCR reads. Of fewer than 200,000 distinct CDR3 sequences in the sample, 9.4% were seen once. The sequenced sample was blood. The clonotype was recovered from a woman in her late teens or twenties with Graves' hyperthyroidism that later progressed to Graves' ophthalmopathy. The chain employs TRBV20-1 and TRBJ2-5, with D possibly matching TRBD1 (5 bases). The CDR3 loop reads CSAIALKGAQETQYF. As DNA, the CDR3 is TGCAGTGCTATAGCCCTGAAAGGGGCCCAAGAGACCCAGTACTTC.